One sample yielded the 27 T cell receptor beta chains listed below, sequenced in a study of vaccination and CD4 T cells after COVID-19. Antigens of these TCRs are unknown. Sequenced with the Oncomine TCR Beta short-read assay was DNA taken from cultured CD4+ T cells. In TCRdb, the PCR reads were re-called with MiXCR into one record per CDR3 protein. The sample contains about 12,000 distinct CDR3 sequences, approximately 60% of which appear only once. The treatment was: approximately nine-day PBMC culture with coronavirus spike peptide pools or control peptides (ViraFEST assay). The source material was CD4+ T cells from blood, cultured in vitro. These receptors were collected from a human donor who had recovered from COVID-19.

This clonotype was picked up one time. The chain is built from TRBV2 and TRBJ1-2; maybe TRBD1 (5 bases). The CDR3 runs to 17 residues. Germline assignment: CDR1 SNHLY and CDR2 FYNNEI. Trimming removed 2 bases at V and 5 bases at J, with 21 bases between. The CDR3 reads CASSEKSTASSVYGYTF. The CDR3 coding sequence is TGTGCCAGCAGTGAAAAGTCGACAGCTTCGAGCGTGTATGGCTACACCTTC. The full variable domain, with the rest looked up from reference TRBV2 and TRBJ1-2, is EPEVTQTPSHQVTQMGQEVILRCVPISNHLYFYWYRQILGQKVEFLVSFYNNEISEKSEIFDDQFSVERPDGSNFTLKIRSTKLEDSAMYFCASSEKSTASSVYGYTFGSGTRLTVV.

By sample share, this clonotype is large. The V and J genes are TRBV10-1 and TRBJ1-5; no clear D. CDR1 and CDR2 (germline): WNHNN, SYGVQD (reference sequence). CDR3 size: 15 residues. The V end was cut by 0 bases, the J end by 2 bases, with 8 bases between. In DNA, the CDR3 is TGCGCCAGCAGTGAGTCCCGGCGGGGCAATCAGCCCCAGCATTTT. Translating it yields CASSESRRGNQPQHF.

The gene calls are TRBV7-3 and TRBJ2-7; tentative D call: TRBD1 (6 bases). Germline loops: CDR1 SGHTA, CDR2 FQGTGA. V lost 5 bases and J 3 bases, leaving 11 bases between the germline ends. This CDR3 has 13 amino acids. The CDR3 spells CASSRDTYYEQYF. In nucleotides, the CDR3 is TGTGCCAGCAGCCGGGACACTTACTACGAGCAGTACTTC.

This sequence joins TRBV10-3 and TRBJ1-2; D might be TRBD1 (5 bases). Germline CDR1 ENHRY, CDR2 SYGVKD. V was cut by 0 bases and J by 4 bases, with 9 bases left in between. The CDR3 totals 14 residues. Here the CDR3 DNA reads TGTGCCATCAGTGAGTCCCCCGGGGGCTATGGCTACACCTTC. Translating gives CAISESPGGYGYTF.

This chain connects TRBV5-1 to TRBJ2-7, with 9 bases lining up with TRBD1. CDR1 and CDR2 from the germline V gene are SGHRS and YFSETQ. V lost 2 bases to trimming and J lost 3 bases; unmatched junction nucleotides: 6. The CDR3 extends over 15 amino acids. CDR3 nucleotide sequence: TGCGCCAGCAGCTTCTCCGGGACAGGGAGCTACGAGCAGTACTTC. Encoded protein: CASSFSGTGSYEQYF. Supplemented by reference TRBV5-1 and TRBJ2-7, the full variable domain reads KAGVTQTPRYLIKTRGQQVTLSCSPISGHRSVSWYQQTPGQGLQFLFEYFSETQRNKGNFPGRFSGRQFSNSRSEMNVSTLELGDSALYLCASSFSGTGSYEQYFGPGTRLTVT.

This clonotype was counted only a few times. The CDR3 region has the DNA TGTGCCAGCGCGGACTGGGACAGGGATGGCTACACCTTC. It translates to CASADWDRDGYTF. The V and J genes are TRBV2 and TRBJ1-2, with TRBD1 matching over 9 bases. There are 13 residues in the CDR3. Germline V gene data show CDR1 as SNHLY and CDR2 as FYNNEI. Trimming removed 8 bases from V and 6 bases from J; junction bases left unmatched: 7. The full variable domain, with the rest looked up from reference TRBV2 and TRBJ1-2, is EPEVTQTPSHQVTQMGQEVILRCVPISNHLYFYWYRQILGQKVEFLVSFYNNEISEKSEIFDDQFSVERPDGSNFTLKIRSTKLEDSAMYFCASADWDRDGYTFGSGTRLTVV.

The rearrangement links TRBV19 to TRBJ2-7; D may be TRBD2 (5 bases). Germline V gene data show CDR1 as LNHDA and CDR2 as SQIVND (reference sequence). The V gene lost 4 bases and the J gene lost 0 bases, with 13 bases spanning the gap. This CDR3 has 15 residues. CDR3 sequence (DNA): TGTGCCAGTAGTAGGCGGGTTAACCCCTCCTACGAGCAGTACTTC. This encodes CASSRRVNPSYEQYF.

This clonotype was observed once. This chain joins TRBV5-1 and TRBJ1-1, with TRBD1 as a possible D gene (6 bases). Trimming took 4 bases from V and 5 from J, leaving 21 bases between them. Germline loops: CDR1 SGHRS, CDR2 YFSETQ. The CDR3 extends over 16 amino acids. Written as DNA, the CDR3 is TGCGCCAGCAGCGACCGGGCAGGGGTCGGAAATACTGAAGCTTTCTTT. This sequence encodes CASSDRAGVGNTEAFF. Together with reference TRBV5-1 and TRBJ1-1, the CDR3 gives the full variable domain: KAGVTQTPRYLIKTRGQQVTLSCSPISGHRSVSWYQQTPGQGLQFLFEYFSETQRNKGNFPGRFSGRQFSNSRSEMNVSTLELGDSALYLCASSDRAGVGNTEAFFGQGTRLTVV.

This chain links TRBV28 with TRBJ1-2; D is unclear. The CDR3 runs 10 residues. In germline, CDR1 is MDHEN, CDR2 SYDVKM. V lost 5 bases to trimming and J lost 4 bases, with 2 bases between them. CDR3 coding DNA: TGTGCCAGCAGTCGCTATGGCTACACCTTC. This sequence encodes CASSRYGYTF.

The chain is built from TRBV12-3 or TRBV12-4 and TRBJ2-3; 7 bases map to TRBD2. J lost 0 bases, V lost 3 bases, and 3 bases had no gene match. This CDR3 is 15 amino acids long. The CDR3 loop is CASSFVGGSTDTQYF. The CDR3, as DNA: TGTGCCAGCAGTTTTGTGGGGGGGAGCACAGATACGCAGTATTTT.

This chain uses TRBV6-5 with TRBJ1-2; 8 bases match TRBD1. Germline V lookup: CDR1 MNHEY, CDR2 SVGAGI. The CDR3 spans 16 residues. Germline trimming cut 0 bases from V and 6 bases from J; bases unmatched to any gene: 9. The CDR3 sequence is CASSYSSGQGGNGYTF. In nucleotides, the CDR3 is TGTGCCAGCAGTTACTCGTCAGGACAGGGTGGGAATGGCTACACCTTC.

This clonotype is judged medium-sized (0.01 to 0.1%). The chain is built from TRBV29-1 and TRBJ2-7; no reliable D call. Germline V gives CDR1 SQVTM, CDR2 ANQGSEA. This CDR3 comprises 10 residues. V was pared by 7 bases and J by 7 bases, with 11 bases between. CDR3 residues: CSAWGEEQYF. In DNA form, the CDR3 reads TGCAGCGCCTGGGGTGAAGAGCAGTACTTC.

V is TRBV30 and J is TRBJ2-3, with 7 bases lining up with TRBD2. V was clipped by 3 bases and J by 5 bases; unmatched bases: 8. CDR1 GTSNPN and CDR2 SVGIG come from the germline V gene (reference sequence). This CDR3 comprises 14 residues. In DNA, the CDR3 is TGTGCCTGGAGAAATGAGGGAGGGCAAGATACGCAGTATTTT. It specifies CAWRNEGGQDTQYF. Variable domain in full (rest from reference TRBV30 and TRBJ2-3): SQTIHQWPATLVQPVGSPLSLECTVEGTSNPNLYWYRQAAGRGLQLLFYSVGIGQISSEVPQNLSASRPQDRQFILSSKKLLLSDSGFYLCAWRNEGGQDTQYFGPGTRLTVL.

This clonotype has a single count. The V gene is TRBV5-4, the J gene TRBJ1-6; tentatively, D is TRBD1 (5 bases). V lost 1 base to trimming and J lost 7 bases, with 6 bases between them. The CDR3 has 13 amino acids. Germline-derived CDR1 and CDR2 are SGHNT and YYREEE (reference sequence). CDR3 bases: TGTGCCAGCAGCTTGACAGGAAATTCACCCCTCCACTTT. Encoded protein: CASSLTGNSPLHF.

The chain carries TRBV7-8 and TRBJ1-5; possibly TRBD1 for D (5 bases). Germline lookup yields CDR1 SGHVS and CDR2 FQNEAQ. The CDR3 extends over 17 amino acids. Between the trimmed V and J ends, which lost 1 base and 5 bases, there was a span of 18 bases. The CDR3 nucleotides read TGTGCCAGCAGCTTAGGACGGCGGGGGAAGCAGGATCAGCCCCAGCATTTT. This translates into CASSLGRRGKQDQPQHF.

This clonotype is categorized as medium-sized. The chain is built from TRBV19 and TRBJ1-1; 7 positions agree with TRBD1. V was pared by 4 bases and J by 6 bases, with 8 bases of the junction left unmatched. The CDR3 is 14 amino acids. The germline gives CDR1 LNHDA, CDR2 SQIVND (reference sequence). CDR3 sequence reads: CASSTTGKRAEAFF. The CDR3 DNA sequence: TGTGCCAGTAGTACGACAGGGAAGCGGGCTGAAGCTTTCTTT.

This chain links TRBV28 with TRBJ1-3; D might be TRBD1 (6 bases). Trimming left V 7 bases short and J 4 bases short, with 20 bases between. The germline V gene has CDR1 MDHEN and CDR2 SYDVKM. The CDR3 loop spans 16 amino acids. The CDR3 coding sequence is TGTGCCAGCACTACGGTGGGGGGGCCGTCGGGAAACACCATATATTTT. This sequence encodes CASTTVGGPSGNTIYF.

The chain recombines TRBV19 with TRBJ1-2; 8 positions agree with TRBD1. The germline gives CDR1 LNHDA, CDR2 SQIVND (reference sequence). With V trimmed by 4 bases and J by 8 bases, 9 bases remained unmatched. The CDR3 has 14 amino acids. CDR3 protein: CASSTDRGIRGYTF. The CDR3 DNA is TGTGCCAGTAGTACCGACAGGGGAATACGGGGCTACACCTTC.

The chain uses TRBV28 and TRBJ2-7; D is perhaps TRBD1 (6 bases). This CDR3 comprises 14 residues. Germline V CDR1 and CDR2: MDHEN, SYDVKM. Trimming left V 2 bases short and J 0 bases short, with 8 bases between. The CDR3 reads CASSLRGGSYEQYF. The CDR3 DNA follows: TGTGCCAGCAGTTTACGAGGGGGCTCCTACGAGCAGTACTTC.

This clonotype occurred a few times. The chain uses TRBV7-8 and TRBJ2-2; 7 nucleotides agree with TRBD1. This CDR3 spans 14 amino acids. In germline, CDR1 is SGHVS, CDR2 FQNEAQ. V lost 6 bases and J lost 5; bases outside the gene matches: 6. As DNA, the CDR3 is TGTGCCAGCAGATCCGGGACAGATACCGGGGAGCTGTTTTTT. Translated: CASRSGTDTGELFF.

The chain links TRBV6-5 to TRBJ1-5; TRBD1 aligns across 8 bases. The CDR3 totals 18 residues. Germline CDR1 is MNHEY and CDR2 is SVGAGI. V shed 4 bases, J shed 0 bases, and the junction held 11 bases outside the gene matches. CDR3 loop: CASSSVRDRSFSNQPQHF. The CDR3, as DNA: TGTGCCAGCAGTTCGGTTCGGGACAGGTCTTTTAGCAATCAGCCCCAGCATTTT.

The table lists this clonotype with a few counts. The rearrangement joins TRBV27 to TRBJ1-2; the D is unclear. The CDR3 is 14 amino acids. The ends were cut back, 0 bases at V and 8 bases at J, with 13 bases in the middle. Germline lookup yields CDR1 MNHEY and CDR2 SMNVEV (reference sequence). As DNA, the CDR3 is TGTGCCAGCAGTTTATCGATCCGGGCGCCCGGCTACACCTTC. The encoded protein is CASSLSIRAPGYTF.

The chain recombines TRBV24-1 with TRBJ2-7; 9 positions agree with TRBD2. The CDR3 totals 15 residues. Trimming removed 1 base from V and 4 bases from J; junction bases left unmatched: 4. Germline-derived CDR1 and CDR2 are KGHDR and SFDVKD. Here the CDR3 reads CATSDFSGSIYEQYF. In DNA, the CDR3 is TGTGCCACCAGTGATTTTAGCGGGAGTATTTACGAGCAGTACTTC.

The rearrangement links TRBV2 to TRBJ1-1; D call uncertain. CDR3 size: 12 residues. V dropped 5 bases and J dropped 7 bases, with 11 bases sitting between them. CDR1 SNHLY and CDR2 FYNNEI come from the germline V gene. In DNA form, the CDR3 reads TGTGCCAGCAGTAAGACGGCCCTTGAAGCTTTCTTT. Translation gives CASSKTALEAFF.

V gene TRBV6-1 combines with J gene TRBJ1-6; D may be TRBD1 (6 bases). Trimming stripped 2 bases from V and 8 bases from J, with 25 bases between. There are 19 residues in the CDR3. Germline values: CDR1 MNHNS, CDR2 SASEGT. Here the CDR3 reads CASSEKFHTAGVGHSPLHF. CDR3 nucleotides: TGTGCCAGCAGTGAAAAGTTTCATACGGCAGGGGTCGGTCATTCACCCCTCCACTTT.

This chain uses TRBV20-1 with TRBJ2-5, with D unresolved. This CDR3 has 15 residues. The V end was cut by 5 bases, the J end by 0 bases, with 16 bases between. Germline CDR1 DFQATT, CDR2 SNEGSKA (reference sequence). CDR3 nucleotides: TGCAGTGCTGGGTCGACTGATTGGTACCAAGAGACCCAGTACTTC. As protein: CSAGSTDWYQETQYF.

V usage is TRBV6-1 and J usage is TRBJ2-5, with 8 bases aligning to TRBD2. J gave up 2 bases and V 3 bases, and 2 bases lay outside the gene matches. The CDR3 loop spans 14 amino acids. Germline CDR1 MNHNS, CDR2 SASEGT. CDR3 sequence reads: CASSERGEQETQYF. The CDR3 DNA is TGTGCCAGCAGTGAGCGGGGGGAACAAGAGACCCAGTACTTC.